This record covers a single T cell receptor beta chain. The antigen it recognizes is unknown. No base quality information exists; no much larger clone differs at one position. This record belongs to a study of blood T cell repertoires in COVID-19 (dated by TCRdb to 2020 to 2022). A note on the overall study: Samples from collaborators originated in the United States, Italy and Spain and spanned both the acute and convalescent phases of COVID-19. The prospective study material was composed of cDNA or gDNA derived from T cells, B-cell-depleted T cells, or PBMCs. Deeply sampled blood TCRbeta repertoires from subjects exposed to, actively infected with, or recovered from COVID-19 were included in the dataset. The repertoires were released in a freely available public database intended as a resource for research on the immune response to SARS-CoV-2. Samples were obtained from the ongoing ImmuneRACE study (first 160 participants) and from 1,254 subjects provided by 6 global collaborators. A de-identified subject ID, COVID-19 status, age in years and sex were almost always included in the sample metadata. Where available, HLA class I and class II types were obtained from metadata supplied by the sample provider rather than from assay-based typing. The research as a whole found: The amount of clinical and demographic metadata varied by source and participant and was provided uncurated.

Trimming at the junction amounts to 4 bases on V and 2 bases on J, and the germline ends lie 21 bases apart. From the cysteine up to the phenylalanine, the CDR3 has a length of 18 residues. CDR3 DNA is the only sequence kept; it has 54 bases, read in frame from the first base. CDR1 MDHEN and CDR2 SYDVKM were looked up in the germline V gene. The immunoSEQ Assay, a bias-controlled multiplex PCR, was used to amplify TCRbeta CDR3 regions from genomic DNA. Processing in the source paper ran as follows. Nucleated cell counts per sample were estimated from amplification of reference gene primers within the assay. Sequence reads were collapsed and filtered to measure the absolute abundance of every unique TCRbeta CDR3 rearrangement. For each sample, productive Simpson clonality was calculated as the square root of Simpson's diversity index over productive rearrangements. The table comes from immuneACCESS by way of TCRdb, which keeps in-frame sequences with V and J called. Part of the clones is missing from these tables; in studies checked, under half for an unresolved V gene and the rest for unknown reasons. That table is the source of V, J and clone size, and D and trimming were worked out from the DNA. Recorded for this sample are 200,000 to 300,000 clones; roughly 86% of them occurred a single time. The ten largest clones add up to around 5% of the sample.

In Seattle, one collaborating source enrolled patients while the infection was active and tracked those patients longitudinally over the course of disease. Collaborating institutions collected whole blood in K2EDTA tubes following their own protocols. For TCRbeta analysis, collaborator samples were shipped as frozen whole blood, as isolated PBMCs, or as DNA extracted from either sample type. The receptor's source is an older woman with COVID-19, enrolled during active disease. The specimen was peripheral blood. The chain is assembled from TRBV28 and TRBJ1-5, and the D gene may be TRBD1, 5 bases matching. For the CDR3, the sequence is CASSSLGVGGFGNQPQHF. The nucleotide sequence reads as follows: TGTGCCAGCAGTTCCCTCGGGGTGGGGGGATTCGGCAATCAGCCCCAGCATTTT.